This T cell receptor (beta chain) was recovered during a study of early T cells in non-severe SARS-CoV-2 infection. TCRdb re-derived calls from the 5' RACE reads in MiXCR, one entry per CDR3 protein. The sample consists of 30,000 to 35,000 distinct CDR3 sequences, around 7% of them appearing once. Per germline, CDR1 DFQATT and CDR2 SNEGSKA (reference sequence). This CDR3 is 15 amino acids long. With 0 bases removed from V and 9 bases from J, the gap between germline ends came to 18 bases. This clonotype has at least ten counts. The TCR originated in an adult who was a healthcare worker with PCR-confirmed SARS-CoV-2 infection or an uninfected control (not recorded which). J is TRBJ1-5 and V is TRBV20-1, with no clear D. Sequenced sample: whole blood. The CDR3 bases are TGCAGTGCTAGAGATAATGTATTAGGACCGCTGCCCCAGCATTTT. Translation: CSARDNVLGPLPQHF.